The subject of this entry is one TCR beta chain. Its antigen has not been determined. The sample holds no much larger clone one base away, and base qualities are not on file. TCR beta CDR3 regions were amplified by multiplex PCR with the immunoSEQ immune profiling system according to the manufacturer's instructions. An Illumina NextSeq system was used for sequencing. The original methods were these. Sequence data were processed on the immunoSEQ Analyzer platform, and clonality was calculated as the square root of Simpson's index of productive rearrangements. V and J usage similarity was measured by Jensen-Shannon distance, and CDR3 generation probabilities were computed with OLGA. Shared CDR3 sequences were searched against the immuneACCESS database (August 2020) and VDJdb (December 2020). TCRdb retrieved this table from immuneACCESS and kept in-frame rearrangements only. Not all clones are present; in checked studies, unresolved V genes account for under half, and no reason is known for the remainder. The V and J calls and clone size are taken from that table; D and trimming were inferred from the DNA. The sample table records about 14,000 clones; 70% to 90% of these occur just once. Of the sample, 1% to 1.2% falls within the top ten clones.

The source of the sample is a study of monozygotic twins with cystic fibrosis listed by TCRdb under 2021. Regarding the study in general: Barcoded libraries were prepared with about 14 PCR cycles from three micrograms of fragmented DNA. Twins were ranked among around 1,000 cohort participants for weight-for-height and FEVPerc (FEV1 disease centile) at the day of blood sampling. To gauge how much genetics shapes V and J gene usage, the researchers compared TCR beta repertoires both within and across 16 monozygotic twin pairs who have cystic fibrosis. Data for three of the twin pairs had previously been reported in another context. The cohort included ten female and six male twin pairs, mostly children and adolescents, aged roughly 2.0 to 36.4 years with a median of 9.1 years. The paper as a whole reports these results and caveats: Simpson clonality was found to be generally low (median approximately 0.0086), suggesting a naive-dominated repertoire, although higher clonality was observed in the most severely affected patients. The cohort was small, and no association was found between shared CDR3 numbers and age, concordance or disease severity. The greatest similarity to the co-twin was observed for V gene usage in 13 of 16 pairs and for J usage in 8 of 16 pairs, which suggested genetic constraints. Monozygotic CF twin pairs shared significantly more nucleotide-identical clonotypes within each pair than unrelated CF individuals shared with one another (P = 0.000026, Mann-Whitney).

Looking up the germline V gene yields CDR1 ENHRY and CDR2 SYGVKD. Germline trimming amounts to 8 bases on V and 5 bases on J, with 6 as the count of junction bases outside the gene matches. Including cysteine and phenylalanine, the CDR3 has 13 amino acids. Only CDR3 DNA is held: 39 bases, read in frame from base 1. The twin pairs came from the European Cystic Fibrosis Twin and Sibling Study Cohort, a cohort that recruited patients from roughly 160 CF clinics across 14 European countries. Zygosity and CFTR genotype were verified in-house, with zygosity tested by multiplex PCR of nine short tandem repeat loci. Each twin gave a peripheral blood sample, and clinical parameters were documented on that same day of blood sampling. Genomic DNA was isolated from peripheral blood cells with phenol/chloroform and kept in TE buffer at 4 degrees C.

This TCR was sampled from a boy under 18 with cystic fibrosis. The chain joins TRBV10-3 to TRBJ1-3, and TRBD1 aligns with 7 junction nucleotides. Sequencing input: blood. This receptor carries the CDR3 CAISGTERNTIYF. The DNA sequence is TGTGCCATCTCCGGGACAGAGAGAAACACCATATATTTT.